These 32 T cell receptor beta chains originate from one sample sequenced in a study of blood T cell repertoires in COVID-19. Profiling relied on immunoSEQ multiplex PCR, and the TCRdb table lists in-frame clones only, not all of them. The sample lists 130,000 or so clones, roughly 79% occurring once. Material for sequencing was peripheral blood. Receptors originate from a woman in her sixties with active or convalescent COVID-19.

The rearrangement uses TRBV24-1 and TRBJ2-3; D is perhaps TRBD2 (6 bases). The CDR3 spans 17 residues. From germline, CDR1 is KGHDR and CDR2 SFDVKD. The germline V and J ends were trimmed by 1 base and 2 bases, with 15 bases remaining between them. CDR3 coding DNA: TGTGCCACCAGTGATTTAGGGCGGGGAGACTCCACAGATACGCAGTATTTT. Protein product: CATSDLGRGDSTDTQYF.

The chain uses TRBV3-1 (or the pseudogene TRBV3-2) and TRBJ1-3; no definite D call. The CDR3 spans 15 residues. Germline assignment: CDR1 LGHDT and CDR2 YNNKEL (reference sequence). Trimming left V 3 bases short and J 0 bases short, with 9 bases between. This CDR3 reads CASSHWASSGNTIYF. DNA of the CDR3: TGTGCCAGCAGCCACTGGGCGAGCTCTGGAAACACCATATATTTT.

The chain is built from TRBV7-7 and TRBJ2-2, with TRBD1 as a possible D gene (6 bases). The CDR3 extends over 15 amino acids. Germline CDR1 SSHAT, CDR2 FNYEAQ (reference sequence). Trimming took off 5 bases at V and 2 bases at J, with 12 bases between the two ends. CDR3 DNA sequence: TGTGCCAGCAGCCCAACAGGGAAAAACACCGGGGAGCTGTTTTTT. It yields the protein CASSPTGKNTGELFF.

V and J are TRBV28 and TRBJ1-5; unclear D gene. This CDR3 comprises 14 residues. The germline V and J ends were trimmed by 7 bases and 1 base, with 11 bases remaining between them. Germline CDR1 is MDHEN and CDR2 is SYDVKM. DNA for the CDR3: TGTGCCAGCACGACCGGAGTGAGCAATCAGCCCCAGCATTTT. Translating gives CASTTGVSNQPQHF.

CDR3 amino acids: CASKTGKGGYGYTF. In DNA form, the CDR3 reads TGCGCCAGCAAGACAGGGAAGGGCGGCTATGGCTACACCTTC. The chain has TRBV5-1 and TRBJ1-2; TRBD1 matches at 7 bases. The CDR3 has 14 residues. CDR1 is SGHRS, CDR2 YFSETQ, per germline. The junction had 9 bases not matched to a gene; V was cut back by 6 bases and J by 4 bases.

This clone has a handful of counts. The chain joins TRBV29-1 to TRBJ2-3, with unresolved D. Germline lookup yields CDR1 SQVTM and CDR2 ANQGSEA. The V gene lost 6 bases and the J gene lost 0 bases, with 19 bases spanning the gap. The CDR3 is 16 amino acids. CDR3 protein: CSVDRPLTTSTDTQYF. For the CDR3, the DNA is TGCAGCGTCGACCGCCCTTTGACAACTAGCACAGATACGCAGTATTTT.

This clone has more than one count but fewer than ten. The chain couples TRBV19 to TRBJ2-5, with D maybe TRBD2 (7 bases). CDR1 is LNHDA and CDR2 is SQIVND in the germline V gene (reference sequence). The germline V and J ends were trimmed by 3 bases and 5 bases, with 10 bases remaining between them. The CDR3 is 13 amino acids. This chain's CDR3 is CASSIGGRETQYF. In DNA, the CDR3 is TGTGCCAGTAGTATCGGGGGGCGGGAGACCCAGTACTTC.

This clone was seen just once. The CDR3 region is CASSYGRVFVATQYF. The CDR3 nucleotides read TGTGCCAGCAGTTACGGGCGGGTCTTTGTCGCTACGCAGTATTTT. This sequence joins TRBV6-2 or TRBV6-3 and TRBJ2-3; a possible D gene is TRBD2 (5 bases). Trimming shortened V by 2 bases and J by 8 bases, and 17 bases separated the two germline ends. CDR1 and CDR2 from the germline V gene are MNHEY and SVGEGT. There are 15 residues in the CDR3.

This chain joins TRBV6-5 and TRBJ2-3; the match to TRBD2 covers 14 bases. J lost 6 bases, V lost 6 bases, and 5 bases had no gene match. CDR3 length equals 15 residues. The germline CDR1 and CDR2 sequences are MNHEY and SVGAGI. CDR3 protein: CASRRTSGGRDTQYF. The CDR3 nucleotides are TGTGCCAGCAGGAGGACTAGCGGGGGGAGGGATACGCAGTATTTT.

The V and J genes are TRBV5-1 and TRBJ1-6; D call uncertain. The CDR3 totals 13 residues. Germline-derived CDR1 and CDR2 are SGHRS and YFSETQ. V shed 2 bases and J shed 7 bases, with 7 bases lying between them. CDR3 amino acids: CASSFGENSPLHF. The CDR3, as DNA: TGCGCCAGCAGCTTCGGGGAAAATTCACCCCTCCACTTT.

This chain connects TRBV5-1 to TRBJ1-6; a possible D gene is TRBD1 (6 bases). The CDR3 length is 14 residues. Germline V CDR1 and CDR2: SGHRS, YFSETQ. V was clipped by 5 bases and J by 10 bases, with 16 bases between them. CDR3 sequence (DNA): TGCGCCAGCAGATCAACAGGGCAGGGATCACCCCTCCACTTT. Amino acid sequence: CASRSTGQGSPLHF.

CDR3 sequence (DNA): TGTGCCACCCGGAGGAGGTACGATTCACCCCTCCACTTT. This gives the protein CATRRRYDSPLHF. V and J are TRBV19 and TRBJ1-6; D unclear. Trimming stripped 10 bases from V and 8 bases from J, with 15 bases between. The CDR3 has 13 residues. Germline CDR1 and CDR2: LNHDA and SQIVND (reference sequence).

V and J are TRBV2 and TRBJ1-1, with 8 bases lining up with TRBD1. Looked up from germline, CDR1 is SNHLY and CDR2 is FYNNEI. CDR3 length equals 14 residues. With V trimmed by 6 bases and J by 3 bases, 6 bases remained unmatched. The CDR3 protein is CASRGQGWDTEAFF. CDR3 DNA sequence: TGTGCCAGCAGAGGACAGGGCTGGGACACTGAAGCTTTCTTT.

The genes are TRBV5-1 and TRBJ2-2; the D gene is possibly TRBD2 (6 bases). The germline V gene encodes CDR1 SGHRS and CDR2 YFSETQ. V was shortened by 5 bases and J by 1 base, with 15 bases between the two germline ends. The CDR3 covers 16 residues. In nucleotides, the CDR3 is TGCGCCAGCAGGTTCGGGGGAAGCGGGAACACCGGGGAGCTGTTTTTT. This translates into CASRFGGSGNTGELFF.

The chain recombines TRBV5-1 with TRBJ2-1; 9 nucleotides line up with TRBD1. V gave up 6 bases and J gave up 10 bases; unmatched junction bases: 11. This CDR3 spans 14 amino acids. In germline, CDR1 is SGHRS, CDR2 YFSETQ. The CDR3 DNA reads as TGCGCCAGCACCTGGGGACAGGGAAGTAGAGAGCAGTTCTTC. It codes for CASTWGQGSREQFF.

The chain combines TRBV15 with TRBJ2-3; weak D call: TRBD2 (6 bases). The germline CDR1 and CDR2 sequences are LNHNV and YYDKDF (reference sequence). V dropped 1 base and J dropped 5 bases, with 13 bases sitting between them. This CDR3 has 15 residues. The CDR3 reads CATSRAGDGKDTQYF. CDR3 in DNA: TGTGCCACCAGCAGAGCGGGGGACGGGAAAGATACGCAGTATTTT.

The chain couples TRBV18 to TRBJ2-3; maybe TRBD1 (6 bases). Germline CDR1 is KGHSH and CDR2 is LQKENI. CDR3 length: 14 residues. V lost 3 bases and J 2 bases, leaving 9 bases between the germline ends. The CDR3 loop reads CASSPGGPTDTQYF. The CDR3 DNA sequence: TGTGCCAGCTCACCTGGGGGCCCCACAGATACGCAGTATTTT.

This clone showed up just a few times. The chain employs TRBV30 and TRBJ1-1; the match to TRBD1 covers 10 bases. J was trimmed by 3 bases and V by 3 bases; bases with no gene match: 4. The CDR3 covers 14 residues. Germline CDR1 reads GTSNPN; CDR2 reads SVGIG (reference sequence). The CDR3 spells CAWSLGQGDTEAFF. CDR3 DNA sequence: TGTGCCTGGAGCCTTGGACAGGGGGACACTGAAGCTTTCTTT.

The CDR3 spells CASSLTDTAINEQFF. CDR3 nucleotides: TGTGCCAGCAGCTTGACGGACACGGCCATAAATGAGCAGTTCTTC. The genes are TRBV5-5 and TRBJ2-1; D possibly corresponds to TRBD1 (5 bases). V was pared by 1 base and J by 7 bases, with 15 bases between. CDR1 is SGHKS, CDR2 YYEKEE, per germline (reference sequence). This CDR3 contains 15 residues.

This chain links TRBV6-2 or TRBV6-3 with TRBJ1-1; D unresolved. This CDR3 contains 13 residues. Germline CDR1 MNHEY, CDR2 SVGEGT. Trimming shortened V by 2 bases and J by 2 bases, and 6 bases separated the two germline ends. CDR3 nucleotide sequence: TGTGCCAGCAGTTACCGGAGAAACACTGAAGCTTTCTTT. Encoded protein: CASSYRRNTEAFF.

The J gene is TRBJ1-4, the V gene TRBV2, with D hard to call. From germline, CDR1 is SNHLY and CDR2 FYNNEI. There are 12 residues in the CDR3. V gave up 6 bases and J gave up 7 bases, with 9 bases separating them. The CDR3 region has the DNA TGTGCCAGCAGCGCTAGAGGTGAAAAACTGTTTTTT. The encoded protein is CASSARGEKLFF.

The gene calls are TRBV4-3 and TRBJ2-1, with 16 nucleotides matching TRBD2. The CDR3 is 16 residues long. The V and J ends lost 3 bases and 8 bases, in that order; junction bases with no gene match: 4. Germline V CDR1 and CDR2: LGHNA, YSLEER. This chain's CDR3 is CASSHGTSGRVDEQFF. The CDR3 DNA follows: TGCGCCAGCAGCCACGGGACTAGCGGGAGGGTCGATGAGCAGTTCTTC.

This clone was detected only once. J is TRBJ2-3 and V is TRBV5-4; 7 bases match TRBD2. CDR1 is SGHNT, CDR2 YYREEE, per germline (reference sequence). The CDR3 extends over 16 amino acids. Unmatched junction bases numbered 13, after V lost 5 bases and J lost 4 bases. The CDR3 sequence: CASSLGGGAGSDTQYF. The DNA for the CDR3 is TGTGCCAGCAGTCTTGGGGGGGGAGCCGGGTCAGATACGCAGTATTTT.

The chain couples TRBV28 to TRBJ1-5; D is uncertain. Trimming shortened V by 10 bases and J by 4 bases, and 14 bases separated the two germline ends. This CDR3 region has 13 residues. Germline V gene data show CDR1 as MDHEN and CDR2 as SYDVKM. The CDR3 nucleotides are TGTGCCACGGTGAAGGAGAAAAATCAGCCCCAGCATTTT. Translated: CATVKEKNQPQHF.

The rearrangement uses TRBV11-2 and TRBJ1-1, with D tentatively TRBD1 (5 bases). Trimming pared 5 bases from V and 4 bases from J, leaving 23 bases between. CDR1 and CDR2 from the germline V gene are SGHAT and FQNNGV. This CDR3 has 17 residues. DNA of the CDR3: TGTGCCAGCAGCCCGGGGCGGGGTGGCTTGTTCGGCACTGAAGCTTTCTTT. It translates to CASSPGRGGLFGTEAFF.

This rearrangement joins TRBV29-1 to TRBJ1-2; D remains ambiguous. With 4 bases removed from V and 0 bases from J, the gap between germline ends came to 3 bases. Germline CDR1 and CDR2: SQVTM and ANQGSEA. This CDR3 region has 11 residues. The CDR3 protein is CSVAANYGYTF. The CDR3 DNA is TGCAGCGTTGCCGCTAACTATGGCTACACCTTC.

V usage is TRBV5-1 and J usage is TRBJ2-5; D may be TRBD2 (5 bases). Germline CDR1 and CDR2: SGHRS and YFSETQ. Trimming left V 5 bases short and J 5 bases short, with 19 bases between. The CDR3 contains 15 residues. CDR3 coding DNA: TGCGCCAGCAGGTGGGCAGGCTCTTCGGGGGAGACCCAGTACTTC. Its translation: CASRWAGSSGETQYF. The full variable domain, in which reference TRBV5-1 and TRBJ2-5 provide the parts outside the CDR3, is KAGVTQTPRYLIKTRGQQVTLSCSPISGHRSVSWYQQTPGQGLQFLFEYFSETQRNKGNFPGRFSGRQFSNSRSEMNVSTLELGDSALYLCASRWAGSSGETQYFGPGTRLLVL.

V usage is TRBV14 and J usage is TRBJ2-2; 7 bases align to TRBD1. The V and J ends lost 0 bases and 6 bases, in that order; junction bases with no gene match: 7. This CDR3 has 16 residues. Germline V gene data show CDR1 as SGHDN and CDR2 as FVKESK. CDR3 sequence reads: CASSQDLRQGAGELFF. For the CDR3, the DNA is TGTGCCAGCAGCCAAGATCTCCGACAGGGCGCCGGGGAGCTGTTTTTT.

This chain connects TRBV11-2 to TRBJ2-2, with unresolved D. With 4 bases removed from V and 9 bases from J, the gap between germline ends came to 18 bases. Germline CDR1 is SGHAT and CDR2 is FQNNGV. CDR3 length: 15 amino acids. The CDR3 bases are TGTGCCAGCAGCTCAGATATCCTGGCTTACCGGGAGCTGTTTTTT. This codes for CASSSDILAYRELFF.

The chain recombines TRBV3-1 (or the pseudogene TRBV3-2) with TRBJ1-1, with D perhaps matching TRBD1 (6 bases). The CDR3 spans 14 residues. In germline, CDR1 is LGHDT, CDR2 YNNKEL (reference sequence). Trimming took off 3 bases at V and 0 bases at J, with 8 bases between the two ends. The CDR3: CASSQGAMNTEAFF. DNA for the CDR3: TGTGCCAGCAGCCAGGGGGCAATGAACACTGAAGCTTTCTTT.

Only a few counts were recorded for this clone. The V call is TRBV4-1, the J call TRBJ2-7, with D possibly matching TRBD2 (6 bases). Trimming took 4 bases from V and 0 from J, leaving 13 bases between them. The CDR3 sequence is 15 residues long. Germline assignment: CDR1 MGHRA and CDR2 YSYEKL. In nucleotides, the CDR3 is TGCGCCAGCAGCCCCCTAGCGAGGAGCTCCTACGAGCAGTACTTC. Its translation: CASSPLARSSYEQYF.

The chain has TRBV14 and TRBJ1-2; unclear D gene. V lost 3 bases and J 8 bases, leaving 13 bases between the germline ends. The germline CDR1 and CDR2 sequences are SGHDN and FVKESK. The CDR3 runs to 13 residues. DNA for the CDR3: TGTGCCAGCAGCCAGGGCTACGGCCGCGGCTACACCTTC. Encoded protein: CASSQGYGRGYTF.